This TCR beta chain was sequenced during a study of blood T cell repertoires in COVID-19. Clones were sequenced by immunoSEQ multiplex PCR, and TCRdb holds only the in-frame ones, with some missing. The sample consists of under 250,000 clones, 82% of them appearing once. The CDR3 loop spans 16 amino acids. V shed 0 bases and J 1 base; nucleotides not matched to a gene: 3. Germline V gene lookup returns CDR1 LGHNT and CDR2 FRNRAP. This TCR derives from a woman aged 60-75 years who had recovered from COVID-19. The chain links TRBV12-5 to TRBJ2-7; 10 bases map to TRBD2. The sequenced material came from PBMCs or T cells enriched from blood (not recorded which). CDR3 nucleotide sequence: TGTGCTAGTGGTTTGGTAAAGACTAGCGGGTCCTACGAGCAGTACTTC. Protein: CASGLVKTSGSYEQYF.